This is a list of T cell receptor beta chains from one sample in a study of T cells after yellow fever vaccination. TCRdb re-analysed the 5' RACE reads in MiXCR, keeping a single row per CDR3 protein. The repertoire holds approximately 600,000 distinct CDR3 sequences, approximately 13% seen once, with just under 15% in the top ten. Source: PBMCs, taken on the day of the yellow fever booster vaccination. The receptors here all came from a man aged 25-45 years who received the YFV17D yellow fever vaccine. CDR3s include the opening cysteine and the closing phenylalanine or tryptophan. The D gene is left open where the match is weak. Clone size appears in some rows only: once, few, many, or a class for an expanded clone.

CDR3: CASSLGGGSSYNEQFF
DNA: TGCGCCAGCAGCTTGGGTGGCGGGAGCTCCTACAATGAGCAGTTCTTC
D: TRBD2
size: many
J: TRBJ2-1
V: TRBV5-1

CDR3: CASSPTGLRYEQYF
DNA: TGTGCCAGCAGCCCGACGGGACTACGCTACGAGCAGTACTTC
D: TRBD2
size: many
J: TRBJ2-7
V: TRBV5-6

CDR3: CASSTPDRAKGYGYTF
DNA: TGTGCCAGCAGTACTCCTGACAGGGCTAAGGGGTATGGCTACACCTTC
D: TRBD1
size: few
J: TRBJ1-2
V: TRBV7-9

CDR3: CSAISSPGVTEAFF
DNA: TGCAGTGCTATTTCCTCTCCAGGGGTCACTGAAGCTTTCTTT
D: .
size: .
J: TRBJ1-1
V: TRBV20-1

CDR3: CASTLGPSRLNEQFF
DNA: TGTGCCAGCACCCTCGGGCCCTCGCGCCTGAATGAGCAGTTCTTC
D: .
size: .
J: TRBJ2-1
V: TRBV11-2

CDR3: CASSLGTYDTQYF
DNA: TGTGCCAGCAGCTTAGGGACTTACGATACGCAGTATTTT
D: .
size: .
J: TRBJ2-3
V: TRBV11-1

CDR3: CASSWTVAYEQYF
DNA: TGTGCCAGCAGCTGGACAGTGGCCTACGAGCAGTACTTC
D: .
size: few
J: TRBJ2-7
V: TRBV11-2

CDR3: CASSLTGGLDYEQYF
DNA: TGTGCCAGCAGCCTCACAGGGGGCTTAGACTACGAGCAGTACTTC
D: TRBD1
size: few
J: TRBJ2-7
V: TRBV6-1

CDR3: CASSWGGDDTQYF
DNA: TGCGCCAGCAGCTGGGGCGGGGACGACACGCAGTATTTT
D: .
size: .
J: TRBJ2-3
V: TRBV5-1

CDR3: CASSLRYSGSNEQYF
DNA: TGTGCCAGCAGCTTGCGTTATAGCGGGAGCAACGAGCAGTACTTC
D: TRBD2
size: few
J: TRBJ2-7
V: TRBV7-2

CDR3: CASSLRRTDYPEKLFF
DNA: TGTGCCAGCAGCTTAAGGAGGACGGACTACCCGGAAAAACTGTTTTTT
D: .
size: .
J: TRBJ1-4
V: TRBV7-8

CDR3: CATSEPGTGPPSGANVLTF
DNA: TGTGCCACCAGCGAACCCGGGACAGGGCCTCCCTCTGGGGCCAACGTCCTGACTTTC
D: TRBD1
size: .
J: TRBJ2-6
V: TRBV15

CDR3: CASSPEGQGDNQPQHF
DNA: TGTGCCAGCAGCCCGGAGGGACAGGGTGACAATCAGCCCCAGCATTTT
D: TRBD1
size: .
J: TRBJ1-5
V: TRBV7-4

CDR3: CSARDLAAHNEQFF
DNA: TGCAGTGCTAGAGACCTAGCGGCCCACAATGAGCAGTTCTTC
D: TRBD2
size: .
J: TRBJ2-1
V: TRBV20-1

CDR3: CASSDLTGANSPLHF
DNA: TGTGCCAGCAGTGACCTGACAGGGGCAAATTCACCCCTCCACTTT
D: TRBD1
size: .
J: TRBJ1-6
V: TRBV6-1

CDR3: CASTRTSGSVETQYF
DNA: TGTGCCAGCACAAGGACTAGCGGGAGCGTTGAGACCCAGTACTTC
D: TRBD2
size: .
J: TRBJ2-5
V: TRBV6-1

CDR3: CSVGYLGGNTIYF
DNA: TGCAGCGTCGGCTACCTAGGAGGAAACACCATATATTTT
D: .
size: .
J: TRBJ1-3
V: TRBV29-1

CDR3: CASRRTGDTGELFF
DNA: TGCGCCAGCAGAAGAACGGGTGACACCGGGGAGCTGTTTTTT
D: .
size: many
J: TRBJ2-2
V: TRBV5-1

CDR3: CASRGLAGNTGELFF
DNA: TGTGCCAGCAGGGGACTAGCGGGGAACACCGGGGAGCTGTTTTTT
D: TRBD2
size: few
J: TRBJ2-2
V: TRBV6-1

CDR3: CASSPTTNPGLAEPARETQYF
DNA: TGTGCCAGCTCACCAACCACCAACCCAGGACTAGCGGAACCGGCCAGAGAGACCCAGTACTTC
D: TRBD2
size: .
J: TRBJ2-5
V: TRBV18

CDR3: CSTGKVLETQYF
DNA: TGCAGTACTGGGAAGGTTTTGGAGACCCAGTACTTC
D: .
size: few
J: TRBJ2-5
V: TRBV20-1

CDR3: CASSPSGTSGFEQYF
DNA: TGCGCCAGCAGCCCCTCCGGGACTAGCGGGTTCGAGCAGTACTTC
D: TRBD2
size: .
J: TRBJ2-7
V: TRBV5-1

CDR3: CASNPAGVGEQFF
DNA: TGTGCCAGCAACCCAGCGGGAGTGGGTGAGCAGTTCTTC
D: TRBD2
size: few
J: TRBJ2-1
V: TRBV9

CDR3: CASSSTGARTEAFF
DNA: TGTGCCAGCAGCTCGACAGGGGCTAGGACTGAAGCTTTCTTT
D: TRBD1
size: few
J: TRBJ1-1
V: TRBV5-5

CDR3: CSVREWDRGIYEQYF
DNA: TGCAGCGTCCGGGAATGGGACAGGGGAATTTACGAGCAGTACTTC
D: TRBD1
size: .
J: TRBJ2-7
V: TRBV29-1

CDR3: CASSFQGQPQHF
DNA: TGTGCCAGCAGCTTTCAAGGTCAGCCCCAGCATTTT
D: .
size: many
J: TRBJ1-5
V: TRBV7-9

CDR3: CAISEGHRNSPLHF
DNA: TGTGCCATCAGTGAGGGACACAGGAATTCACCCCTCCACTTT
D: .
size: few
J: TRBJ1-6
V: TRBV10-3

CDR3: CASSFPYGEQFF
DNA: TGTGCTAGCAGCTTTCCGTATGGTGAGCAGTTCTTC
D: .
size: .
J: TRBJ2-1
V: TRBV7-7

CDR3: CASSFGKPYNEQFF
DNA: TGCGCCAGCAGCTTCGGGAAGCCCTACAATGAGCAGTTCTTC
D: .
size: few
J: TRBJ2-1
V: TRBV5-1

CDR3: CASRPSREETQYF
DNA: TGTGCCAGCAGGCCATCCAGGGAAGAGACCCAGTACTTC
D: .
size: .
J: TRBJ2-5
V: TRBV12-3/TRBV12-4

CDR3: CSAREVGQRVRYGYTF
DNA: TGCAGTGCTAGAGAAGTCGGACAGCGCGTGCGGTATGGCTACACCTTC
D: .
size: .
J: TRBJ1-2
V: TRBV20-1

CDR3: CASSLGSFYNEQFF
DNA: TGTGCCAGCAGCTTAGGGAGTTTTTACAATGAGCAGTTCTTC
D: .
size: .
J: TRBJ2-1
V: TRBV11-3

CDR3: CASSYFGPNQPQHF
DNA: TGTGCCAGCAGTTACTTCGGGCCTAATCAGCCCCAGCATTTT
D: .
size: .
J: TRBJ1-5
V: TRBV6-5

CDR3: CASSQGRSVYNEQFF
DNA: TGCGCCAGCAGCCAAGGAAGATCCGTCTACAATGAGCAGTTCTTC
D: .
size: .
J: TRBJ2-1
V: TRBV4-1

CDR3: CASSSPGAEETQYF
DNA: TGTGCCAGCAGCTCACCGGGGGCGGAAGAGACCCAGTACTTC
D: .
size: few
J: TRBJ2-5
V: TRBV6-1

CDR3: CASSRTSGRPGNIQYF
DNA: TGTGCCAGCAGCCGGACTAGCGGGAGGCCGGGAAACATTCAGTACTTC
D: TRBD2
size: .
J: TRBJ2-4
V: TRBV3-1

CDR3: CASRTGDATEAFF
DNA: TGCGCCAGCAGAACAGGGGATGCCACTGAAGCTTTCTTT
D: TRBD1
size: few
J: TRBJ1-1
V: TRBV10-2

CDR3: CASSQDPASGSQYEQYF
DNA: TGTGCCAGCAGCCAAGATCCGGCTAGCGGGAGTCAATACGAGCAGTACTTC
D: TRBD2
size: .
J: TRBJ2-7
V: TRBV4-2

CDR3: CAWASGTANTEAFF
DNA: TGTGCCTGGGCCTCCGGGACGGCGAACACTGAAGCTTTCTTT
D: .
size: .
J: TRBJ1-1
V: TRBV30

CDR3: CSVVSLQREQQYF
DNA: TGCAGCGTTGTTAGTCTCCAACGTGAGCAGCAGTACTTC
D: .
size: few
J: TRBJ2-7
V: TRBV29-1

CDR3: CASRILAGAGNEQFF
DNA: TGTGCCAGCAGGATTCTAGCGGGAGCGGGTAATGAGCAGTTCTTC
D: TRBD2
size: few
J: TRBJ2-1
V: TRBV6-2/TRBV6-3

CDR3: CASSLLEQSNTGELFF
DNA: TGTGCCAGCAGCTTATTAGAACAGTCGAACACCGGGGAGCTGTTTTTT
D: .
size: few
J: TRBJ2-2
V: TRBV7-9

CDR3: CASSWGTIETQYF
DNA: TGTGCCAGCAGTTGGGGGACTATAGAGACCCAGTACTTC
D: TRBD2
size: few
J: TRBJ2-5
V: TRBV7-2

CDR3: CASSLTPTHRAGATDTQYF
DNA: TGTGCCAGCAGCTTAACACCCACCCACCGGGCGGGTGCCACAGATACGCAGTATTTT
D: .
size: .
J: TRBJ2-3
V: TRBV7-3

CDR3: CSVGMGRGVQPQHF
DNA: TGCAGCGTGGGGATGGGCCGCGGGGTTCAGCCCCAGCATTTT
D: .
size: few
J: TRBJ1-5
V: TRBV29-1